This is a list of T cell receptor beta chains from one sample in a study of T cell responses to AZD1222 COVID-19 vaccine. Assay: immunoSEQ multiplex PCR; the TCRdb copy retains only in-frame clones and omits some. The repertoire holds some 130,000 clones, with 89% as singletons. Sample: peripheral blood, taken on day 0 of AZD1222 vaccination. Receptors originate from an adult in good health. Each CDR3 is given with its conserved first and last residue. D genes are given only for firm matches. Clone size is stated in some rows and not others, as once, few, many or a class when expanded.

abundance	d_gene	v_gene	j_gene	CDR3nt	CDR3aa
NA	NA	TRBV19	TRBJ1-2	TGTGCCAGTAGTTCCCCGGGGGACGACTATGGCTACACCTTC	CASSSPGDDYGYTF
NA	NA	TRBV19	TRBJ1-5	TGTGCCAGTAGTATTGGTAGTCAGGCCCAGCATTTT	CASSIGSQAQHF
NA	NA	TRBV5-1	TRBJ2-1	TGCGCCAGCAGCTTGAGCTCCGGTAAGAGTGAGCAGTTCTTC	CASSLSSGKSEQFF
NA	TRBD1	TRBV6-5	TRBJ1-5	TGTGCCAGCCAGAATACAGGGGACGGCAATCAGCCCCAGCATTTT	CASQNTGDGNQPQHF
NA	NA	TRBV7-9	TRBJ1-1	TGTGCCAGCAGCCCGAGGGGAGGCGGCGGCACTGAAGCTTTCTTT	CASSPRGGGGTEAFF
NA	NA	TRBV19	TRBJ1-5	TGTGCCAGTAGACTAAATACCGATAGCAATCAGCCCCAGCATTTT	CASRLNTDSNQPQHF
NA	NA	TRBV29-1	TRBJ2-3	TGCAGCGAAGGGGGGACTAGCACAGATACGCAGTATTTT	CSEGGTSTDTQYF
NA	NA	TRBV20-1	TRBJ1-4	TGCAGTGCTAGTACAGACCAGGGGATGGAGTTTTTT	CSASTDQGMEFF
once	NA	TRBV2	TRBJ1-1	TGTGCCAGCAGGTCCCAGGGGAGGTCGTACACTGAAGCTTTCTTT	CASRSQGRSYTEAFF
NA	NA	TRBV27	TRBJ2-7	TGTGCCAGCAGTTTATCTGGTCGGGACCCGAAGAACTACGAGCAGTACTTC	CASSLSGRDPKNYEQYF
NA	TRBD1	TRBV6-5	TRBJ1-1	TGTGCCAGCAGGGACAGGCAGAACACTGAAGCTTTCTTT	CASRDRQNTEAFF
NA	NA	TRBV18	TRBJ1-5	TGTGCCAGCTCACCACTGGGGGTTCAGCCCCAGCATTTT	CASSPLGVQPQHF
NA	NA	TRBV6-1	TRBJ2-5	TGTGCCAGCAGTGAATCCCGAACGGAGACCCAGTACTTC	CASSESRTETQYF
NA	TRBD1	TRBV10-3	TRBJ1-6	TGTGCCGCCAGGGACAGCCATAATTCACCCCTCCACTTT	CAARDSHNSPLHF
NA	NA	TRBV19	TRBJ1-2	TGTGCCAGTAGACTCAGCAGAGGGTATGGCTACACCTTC	CASRLSRGYGYTF
NA	NA	TRBV5-1	TRBJ1-2	TGCGCCAGCAGCTTGGGTATAAGTCCGGGAGAGGGACGAGGCTACACCTTC	CASSLGISPGEGRGYTF
NA	TRBD1	TRBV9	TRBJ2-5	TGTGCCAGCAGTCGGGACAGAAGTAAAGAGACCCAGTACTTC	CASSRDRSKETQYF
NA	NA	TRBV7-6	TRBJ1-1	TGTGCCAGCAGCTCGAGGGGGAACACTGAAGCTTTCTTT	CASSSRGNTEAFF
NA	TRBD2	TRBV3-1/TRBV3-2	TRBJ2-1	TGTGCCAGCAGCCAAGGGGCTAGCGGTGGGTACAATGAGCAGTTCTTC	CASSQGASGGYNEQFF
NA	NA	TRBV20-1	TRBJ1-1	TGCAGTGCTAGAGATCTGGCCGAAGCTTTCTTT	CSARDLAEAFF
NA	NA	TRBV6-2/TRBV6-3	TRBJ1-2	TGTGCCAGCAGTATACAGGAGGTTTATGGCTACACCTTC	CASSIQEVYGYTF
NA	NA	TRBV5-4	TRBJ2-3	TGTGCCAGCAGCCCTCTGGGCCCCCGGACCCAGGGCACAGATACGCAGTATTTT	CASSPLGPRTQGTDTQYF
NA	TRBD1	TRBV18	TRBJ1-1	TGTGCCAGCTCCCAGACAGGGCTTGCTTTCTTT	CASSQTGLAFF
NA	NA	TRBV15	TRBJ2-2	TGTGCCACCAGGGATCCGAACACCGGGGAGCTGTTTTTT	CATRDPNTGELFF
once	NA	TRBV11-2	TRBJ2-7	TGTGCCAGCAGCTTGACCTCAGGCCCCTACGAGCAGTACTTC	CASSLTSGPYEQYF
NA	NA	TRBV18	TRBJ1-1	TGTGCCAGCTCACCTGGGTTGAAACCGAACACTGAAGCTTTCTTT	CASSPGLKPNTEAFF
once	NA	TRBV9	TRBJ2-2	TGTGCCAGCAGCGCCTGGTCAGGCACCGGGGAGCTGTTTTTT	CASSAWSGTGELFF
NA	TRBD1	TRBV5-4	TRBJ1-2	TGTGCCAGCAGCTTGGGGACAGGGAATAGCTACACCTTC	CASSLGTGNSYTF
NA	NA	TRBV7-2	TRBJ2-7	TGTGCCAGCAGCTTGAAGGCTTCCACCTACGAGCAGTACTTC	CASSLKASTYEQYF
NA	NA	TRBV25-1	TRBJ1-2	TGTGCCAGCAGTCCCCCGGAGGGCTGGGGCTACACCTTC	CASSPPEGWGYTF
NA	TRBD1	TRBV27	TRBJ2-7	TGTGCCAGCAGTTTGAGGGACAGCTACGAGCAGTACTTC	CASSLRDSYEQYF
NA	TRBD1	TRBV6-1	TRBJ1-4	TGTGCCAGCAGTGAAGTTGGAAACAGGGGTGAAAAACTGTTTTTT	CASSEVGNRGEKLFF
NA	NA	TRBV2	TRBJ1-3	TGTGCCAGCAGCCCCCTCACAGGGACATCTGGAAACACCATATATTTT	CASSPLTGTSGNTIYF
NA	NA	TRBV5-7	TRBJ1-3	TGTGCCAGCAGCTTGGCTGTGGGCCGTGGAAACACCATATATTTT	CASSLAVGRGNTIYF